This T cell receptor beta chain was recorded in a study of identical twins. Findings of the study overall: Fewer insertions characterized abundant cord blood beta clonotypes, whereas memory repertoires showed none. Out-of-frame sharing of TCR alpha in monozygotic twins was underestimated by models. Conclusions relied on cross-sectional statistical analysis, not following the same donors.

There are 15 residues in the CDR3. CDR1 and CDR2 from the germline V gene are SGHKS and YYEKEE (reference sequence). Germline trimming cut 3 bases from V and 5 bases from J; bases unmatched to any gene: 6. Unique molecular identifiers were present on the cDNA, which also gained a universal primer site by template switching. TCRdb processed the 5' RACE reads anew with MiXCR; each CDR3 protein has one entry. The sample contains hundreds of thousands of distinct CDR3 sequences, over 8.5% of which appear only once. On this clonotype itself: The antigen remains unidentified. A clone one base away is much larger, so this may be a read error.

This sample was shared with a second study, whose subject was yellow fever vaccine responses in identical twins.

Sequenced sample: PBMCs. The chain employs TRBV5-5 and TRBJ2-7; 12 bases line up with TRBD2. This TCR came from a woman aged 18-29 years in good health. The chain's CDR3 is CASSWTSGISHEQYF. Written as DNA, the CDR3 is TGTGCCAGCAGCTGGACTAGCGGGATTTCCCACGAGCAGTACTTC.